These 32 T cell receptor beta chains originate from one sample sequenced in a study of blood T cell repertoires in COVID-19. Sequencing was performed with immunoSEQ multiplex PCR; in TCRdb, only in-frame clones are kept and a portion is missing. The table lists under 250,000 clones, around nine tenths of them singletons. What was sequenced was PBMCs or T cells enriched from blood (not recorded which). The receptors stem from a woman between 40 and 50 years old who had been exposed to COVID-19.

The chain recombines TRBV9 with TRBJ2-3; 7 nucleotides line up with TRBD1. Per germline, CDR1 SGDLS and CDR2 YYNGEE. The V segment lost 1 base and the J segment 0 bases; nucleotides outside the gene matches: 8. CDR3 length equals 17 residues. The CDR3 DNA sequence: TGTGCCAGCAGCGTATCCCAGGGGGTGGGAAGCACAGATACGCAGTATTTT. This translates into CASSVSQGVGSTDTQYF.

The J gene is TRBJ2-1, the V gene TRBV6-1, with D perhaps TRBD2 (7 bases). The CDR3 totals 16 residues. CDR1 and CDR2 (germline): MNHNS, SASEGT. V was trimmed by 0 bases and J by 6 bases, leaving 15 bases between them. This CDR3 is CASSEAWGGAANEQFF. CDR3 nucleotide sequence: TGTGCCAGCAGTGAAGCGTGGGGGGGGGCGGCCAATGAGCAGTTCTTC.

This clone was recorded a few times. This chain joins TRBV7-9 and TRBJ2-7; possible D gene TRBD1, 6 bases. CDR1 is SEHNR and CDR2 is FQNEAQ in the germline V gene (reference sequence). CDR3 length: 15 amino acids. The V end was cut by 4 bases, the J end by 2 bases, with 15 bases between. The CDR3: CASSSWTALTYEQYF. CDR3 DNA sequence: TGTGCCAGCAGCTCCTGGACAGCACTTACCTACGAGCAGTACTTC.

V is TRBV5-6 and J is TRBJ2-3; D gene ambiguous. Deletions cut 3 bases from V and 2 bases from J, with 16 bases between. The CDR3 contains 16 residues. In germline, CDR1 is SGHDT, CDR2 YYEEEE. The CDR3: CASSSGAPLVTDTQYF. Written as DNA, the CDR3 is TGTGCCAGCAGCTCTGGCGCACCCCTAGTCACAGATACGCAGTATTTT.

The rearrangement joins TRBV7-8 to TRBJ2-2; the match to TRBD1 covers 7 bases. Germline V gene lookup returns CDR1 SGHVS and CDR2 FQNEAQ. The CDR3 runs 17 residues. With V trimmed by 3 bases and J by 5 bases, 12 bases remained unmatched. DNA of the CDR3: TGTGCCAGCAGCTTCGCAGTAGACAGGGCCCTAACCGGGGAGCTGTTTTTT. It encodes CASSFAVDRALTGELFF.

The rearrangement joins TRBV7-9 to TRBJ2-5; 14 nucleotides line up with TRBD2. The CDR3 is 17 amino acids. J was trimmed by 4 bases and V by 1 base; bases with no gene match: 5. The germline V gene has CDR1 SEHNR and CDR2 FQNEAQ (reference sequence). The DNA of the CDR3 is TGTGCCAGCAGCTTAGGACTAGCGGGGGGGCCTGGAGAGACCCAGTACTTC. This codes for CASSLGLAGGPGETQYF.

This chain connects TRBV2 to TRBJ1-5, with 8 bases that match TRBD1. Trimming at V came to 5 bases and at J to 5 bases, leaving 2 bases not matched to a gene. Germline-derived CDR1 and CDR2 are SNHLY and FYNNEI. There are 13 residues in the CDR3. DNA for the CDR3: TGTGCCAGCAGTTTACAGGGGGATCAGCCCCAGCATTTT. Protein: CASSLQGDQPQHF.

J is TRBJ2-1 and V is TRBV7-2; 9 bases agree with TRBD2. The CDR3 is 15 residues long. The germline V gene has CDR1 SGHTA and CDR2 FQGNSA. V dropped 7 bases and J dropped 6; count of bases not matched to a gene: 10. The CDR3 loop reads CASTRIAGEVNEQFF. The CDR3 nucleotides read TGTGCCAGCACTCGCATAGCGGGAGAAGTCAATGAGCAGTTCTTC.

CDR3 DNA: TGTGCCAGCAGTTTCTCCGAATCCTACCGGGGACAGGGTGCCTACAATGAGCAGTTCTTC. Its translation: CASSFSESYRGQGAYNEQFF. V usage is TRBV27 and J usage is TRBJ2-1; TRBD1 agrees at 9 bases. Germline CDR1 MNHEY, CDR2 SMNVEV (reference sequence). J lost 2 bases, V lost 3 bases, and 17 bases had no gene match. The CDR3 has 20 residues.

The chain recombines TRBV6-2 or TRBV6-3 with TRBJ1-1; D call uncertain. V lost 5 bases to trimming and J lost 0 bases, with 13 bases between them. Germline values: CDR1 MNHEY, CDR2 SVGEGT. The CDR3 sequence is 15 residues long. The CDR3 reads CASSIPRLVNTEAFF. DNA for the CDR3: TGTGCCAGCAGTATCCCCCGACTCGTGAACACTGAAGCTTTCTTT.

This clone is a singleton in its sample. V gene TRBV5-1 combines with J gene TRBJ1-2; no clear D gene. The CDR3 extends over 13 amino acids. Germline CDR1 reads SGHRS; CDR2 reads YFSETQ. Trimming took 4 bases from V and 2 from J, leaving 9 bases between them. The CDR3: CASSEGENYGYTF. The CDR3 DNA sequence: TGCGCCAGCAGCGAGGGAGAGAACTATGGCTACACCTTC. Full variable domain (outside the CDR3, taken from reference TRBV5-1 and TRBJ1-2): KAGVTQTPRYLIKTRGQQVTLSCSPISGHRSVSWYQQTPGQGLQFLFEYFSETQRNKGNFPGRFSGRQFSNSRSEMNVSTLELGDSALYLCASSEGENYGYTFGSGTRLTVV.

This rearrangement joins TRBV6-1 to TRBJ1-5, with 8 bases matching TRBD1. The V segment lost 4 bases and the J segment 4 bases; nucleotides outside the gene matches: 9. This CDR3 has 16 residues. The germline CDR1 and CDR2 sequences are MNHNS and SASEGT. The CDR3 loop reads CASSAQSTGVNQPQHF. CDR3 sequence (DNA): TGTGCCAGCAGTGCTCAGTCGACAGGGGTAAATCAGCCCCAGCATTTT.

The chain recombines TRBV7-2 with TRBJ1-2; the D gene is possibly TRBD1 (6 bases). The V end lost 4 bases, the J end lost 5 bases, and 20 bases lay between the germline ends. This CDR3 is 16 amino acids long. Germline CDR1 and CDR2: SGHTA and FQGNSA. The CDR3 here is CASSSSTDRQFYGYTF. The CDR3 nucleotides are TGTGCCAGCAGCTCTTCTACGGACAGACAGTTTTATGGCTACACCTTC.

This clone showed up just once. The CDR3 DNA reads as TGTGCCAGCAGCTTAATAGGTTTTGGTTTACTAGCGTTCTACAATGAGCAGTTCTTC. Translated, it gives CASSLIGFGLLAFYNEQFF. This chain uses TRBV11-2 with TRBJ2-1, with 7 bases that match TRBD2. This CDR3 has 19 amino acids. V shed 2 bases, J shed 3 bases, and the junction held 16 bases outside the gene matches. Germline V CDR1 and CDR2: SGHAT, FQNNGV.

J is TRBJ2-2 and V is TRBV27; perhaps TRBD1 as D (6 bases). In germline, CDR1 is MNHEY, CDR2 SMNVEV (reference sequence). CDR3 length equals 13 residues. The V gene lost 3 bases and the J gene lost 7 bases, with 9 bases spanning the gap. CDR3 nucleotides: TGTGCCAGCAGTTTCGCACAGGGCGGGGAGCTGTTTTTT. Its protein product is CASSFAQGGELFF.

J is TRBJ2-7 and V is TRBV6-5; D is perhaps TRBD1 (6 bases). CDR1 is MNHEY, CDR2 SVGAGI, per germline. Between the trimmed V and J ends, which lost 9 bases and 4 bases, there was a span of 7 bases. The CDR3 consists of 10 residues. The CDR3 coding sequence is TGTGCCAGTGGACAGTACGAGCAGTACTTC. This gives the protein CASGQYEQYF.

The chain has TRBV2 and TRBJ1-5; no definite D call. Between the trimmed V and J ends, which lost 6 bases and 0 bases, there was a span of 12 bases. The V gene's germline CDR1 is SNHLY and CDR2 FYNNEI. The CDR3 spans 15 residues. The CDR3 is CASSVTAGSNQPQHF. In DNA, the CDR3 is TGTGCCAGCAGCGTAACGGCAGGTAGCAATCAGCCCCAGCATTTT.

This sequence joins TRBV7-9 and TRBJ1-1, with 7 nucleotides matching TRBD1. V was pared by 5 bases and J by 0 bases, with 9 bases of the junction left unmatched. The CDR3 totals 16 residues. The germline gives CDR1 SEHNR, CDR2 FQNEAQ (reference sequence). The CDR3 nucleotides are TGTGCCAGCAGCGACAGGACAGGCAGCATGAACACTGAAGCTTTCTTT. This gives the protein CASSDRTGSMNTEAFF.

J is TRBJ1-3 and V is TRBV18, with TRBD1 as a possible D gene (5 bases). The V end was cut by 6 bases, the J end by 8 bases, with 20 bases between. The CDR3 runs to 15 residues. The germline CDR1 and CDR2 sequences are KGHSH and LQKENI. This CDR3 is CASSPSAGRKDTIYF. The CDR3 nucleotides are TGTGCCAGCTCTCCTTCCGCAGGGCGAAAGGACACCATATATTTT.

This rearrangement joins TRBV25-1 to TRBJ1-2; 9 bases map to TRBD1. Losses at the gene ends were 4 bases for V and 6 bases for J; bases not matched to a gene: 9. Germline V gene data show CDR1 as MGHDK and CDR2 as SYGVNS. The CDR3 covers 15 residues. CDR3 bases: TGTGCCAGCAGTGCACTAACAGGGGGCGCCGATGGCTACACCTTC. Translating gives CASSALTGGADGYTF.

The rearrangement links TRBV7-9 to TRBJ2-2; no clear D gene. The V gene lost 2 bases and the J gene lost 2 bases, with 9 bases spanning the gap. The CDR3 has 15 residues. The germline gives CDR1 SEHNR, CDR2 FQNEAQ (reference sequence). This chain's CDR3 is CASSLSETNTGELFF. The CDR3 nucleotides are TGTGCCAGCAGCTTAAGTGAGACAAACACCGGGGAGCTGTTTTTT.

The chain joins TRBV20-1 to TRBJ1-4; D remains unclear. Germline V lookup: CDR1 DFQATT, CDR2 SNEGSKA (reference sequence). V gave up 5 bases and J gave up 7 bases, with 8 bases separating them. This CDR3 spans 11 amino acids. CDR3 DNA sequence: TGCAGTGCTCTACGATCTGAAAAACTGTTTTTT. Translated: CSALRSEKLFF.

This clone came up a few times. The chain couples TRBV7-8 to TRBJ2-5; D is possibly TRBD1 (5 bases). The germline V gene has CDR1 SGHVS and CDR2 FQNEAQ. The CDR3 covers 13 residues. Trimming shortened V by 5 bases and J by 4 bases, and 11 bases separated the two germline ends. CDR3 DNA sequence: TGTGCCAGCAGCCTGCAGGGTCTAGAGACCCAGTACTTC. Residues: CASSLQGLETQYF.

The chain has TRBV6-5 and TRBJ1-3; 9 nucleotides agree with TRBD1. The CDR3 is 16 residues long. Germline trimming cut 0 bases from V and 7 bases from J; bases unmatched to any gene: 7. Germline V gene lookup returns CDR1 MNHEY and CDR2 SVGAGI. The CDR3 DNA reads TGTGCCAGCAGTTACTCGGGACAGGGAATAAGGAACACCATATATTTT. Protein: CASSYSGQGIRNTIYF.

This sequence joins TRBV19 and TRBJ1-2; TRBD1 matches 7 bases. Germline-derived CDR1 and CDR2 are LNHDA and SQIVND (reference sequence). Germline trimming cut 9 bases from V and 1 base from J; bases unmatched to any gene: 11. The CDR3 runs to 15 residues. The CDR3 DNA sequence: TGTGCCAGCAGGCCCGGGGACAGAAATAACTATGGCTACACCTTC. Protein sequence: CASRPGDRNNYGYTF.

In the case of this clone: The sample has other DNA sequences that encode this CDR3 too. The V gene is TRBV7-2, the J gene TRBJ1-1; no clear D. The CDR3 spans 14 residues. V lost 1 base, J lost 1 base, and 7 bases lay in between. Germline V gene lookup returns CDR1 SGHTA and CDR2 FQGNSA. The DNA of the CDR3 is TGTGCCAGCAGCTTAGGTTTACAGAACACTGAAGCTTTCTTT. Translation: CASSLGLQNTEAFF.

The chain joins TRBV4-3 to TRBJ1-1, with D uncertain. The germline V and J ends were trimmed by 0 bases and 1 base, with 9 bases remaining between them. The germline gives CDR1 LGHNA, CDR2 YSLEER. The CDR3 is 15 amino acids. For the CDR3, the DNA is TGCGCCAGCAGCCAAGAAATCGCTACGAACACTGAAGCTTTCTTT. It translates to CASSQEIATNTEAFF.

The chain combines TRBV28 with TRBJ2-1; maybe TRBD1 (6 bases). The CDR3 is 13 residues long. Germline loops: CDR1 MDHEN, CDR2 SYDVKM. V was cut by 3 bases and J by 6 bases, with 9 bases left in between. CDR3 residues: CASSFSRGNEQFF. Written as DNA, the CDR3 is TGTGCCAGCAGTTTCAGCAGGGGCAATGAGCAGTTCTTC. The full variable domain, rest sourced from reference TRBV28 and TRBJ2-1, is DVKVTQSSRYLVKRTGEKVFLECVQDMDHENMFWYRQDPGLGLRLIYFSYDVKMKEKGDIPEGYSVSREKKERFSLILESASTNQTSMYLCASSFSRGNEQFFGPGTRLTVL.

The J gene is TRBJ2-7, the V gene TRBV6-5; 7 bases fit TRBD1. The junction had 2 bases not matched to a gene; V was cut back by 6 bases and J by 0 bases. The CDR3 is made up of 13 amino acids. Germline V CDR1 and CDR2: MNHEY, SVGAGI. CDR3 protein: CASRTGYSYEQYF. The CDR3 DNA follows: TGTGCCAGCAGGACAGGGTACTCCTACGAGCAGTACTTC.

The J gene is TRBJ1-6, the V gene TRBV9, with TRBD1 matching over 8 bases. The CDR3 is made up of 15 amino acids. J lost 6 bases, V lost 2 bases, and 4 bases had no gene match. The germline gives CDR1 SGDLS, CDR2 YYNGEE. CDR3 coding DNA: TGTGCCAGCAGCGTGCGGGGACAGGCTAATTCACCCCTCCACTTT. Protein: CASSVRGQANSPLHF.

The CDR3 here is CASSIIRGYEQYV. DNA of the CDR3: TGTGCCAGCAGCATAATCAGGGGATACGAGCAGTACGTC. The chain combines TRBV6-2 or TRBV6-3 with TRBJ2-7, with a weak D call TRBD1 (6 bases). The CDR3 spans 13 residues. The V gene lost 6 bases and the J gene lost 4 bases, with 13 bases spanning the gap. Looked up from germline, CDR1 is MNHEY and CDR2 is SVGEGT.

This clone was picked up one time. This chain connects TRBV7-3 to TRBJ2-5; weak D call: TRBD2 (6 bases). The germline CDR1 and CDR2 sequences are SGHTA and FQGTGA. The V and J ends lost 2 bases and 5 bases respectively, with 9 bases between them. The CDR3 contains 13 residues. The CDR3 DNA reads as TGTGCCAGCAGCTTAGGGGCGGGGGAGACCCAGTACTTC. Its translation: CASSLGAGETQYF.